This T cell receptor (beta chain) appears in the sequencing data of a study of blood T cells in healthy people across ages. Study as a whole: T cells yielded about one barcoded beta molecule per two cells through template switching.

This clonotype was detected once. Researchers isolated at least 6.5 million PBMCs per sample. The use of a sample-barcoded 5' primer and a J-beta primer mix characterized a second PCR of roughly 6 to 12 cycles. Each CDR3 protein gets one entry after TCRdb re-called the 5' RACE reads with MiXCR. The sample has around 690,000 distinct CDR3 sequences, about 54% seen once. The CDR3 spans 13 residues. Germline CDR1 reads LNHNV; CDR2 reads YYDKDF (reference sequence). V dropped 5 bases and J dropped 7 bases, with 12 bases sitting between them. Material: blood. This chain joins TRBV15 and TRBJ1-5; no clear D gene. The clonotype comes from a man in his fifties or sixties in good health. In nucleotides, the CDR3 is TGTGCCACCAGCCAGGTATCGGTGCAGCCCCAGCATTTT. Translated: CATSQVSVQPQHF.